A single sample gave rise to the 3 T cell receptor beta chains below, sequenced in a study of Graves' ophthalmopathy and Graves' hyperthyroidism. Using RNA transcripts, the TCR beta CDR3 regions were amplified. An opening RT-PCR round employed HTBI primers and preceded a second-round multiplex PCR. Each CDR3 protein is one row after TCRdb ran MiXCR on the multiplex PCR reads. The repertoire has some 1.1 million distinct CDR3 sequences, about 36% of them found once; the top ten carry around 10%. The specimen sequenced was peripheral blood or thyroid tissue (not recorded which). These receptors all stem from an adult man with Graves' hyperthyroidism.

The chain is built from TRBV20-1 and TRBJ1-5, with D possibly matching TRBD1 (5 bases). Per the germline V gene, CDR1 is DFQATT and CDR2 is SNEGSKA (reference sequence). V shed 5 bases and J shed 4 bases, with 21 bases lying between them. The CDR3 runs 16 residues. In DNA form, the CDR3 reads TGCAGTGCTTCGGACGGGACGGAGACGGTAAATCAGCCCCAGCATTTT. Its translation: CSASDGTETVNQPQHF.

This clonotype has only a few counts. This rearrangement joins TRBV4-1 to TRBJ2-7; D may be TRBD1 (6 bases). Germline CDR1 is MGHRA and CDR2 is YSYEKL. This CDR3 region has 12 residues. With 1 base removed from V and 9 bases from J, the gap between germline ends came to 10 bases. The CDR3 DNA sequence: TGCGCCAGCAGCCAAGCCGGGACAACGCAGTACTTC. Its translation: CASSQAGTTQYF.

The chain employs TRBV25-1 and TRBJ2-7; D tentatively fits TRBD1 or TRBD2 (6 bases each). There are 14 residues in the CDR3. Germline V gives CDR1 MGHDK, CDR2 SYGVNS. V was shortened by 8 bases and J by 2 bases, with 16 bases between the two germline ends. CDR3 coding DNA: TGTGCCAGCGTTGTTGGGGGGCTCGCCTACGAGCAGTACTTC. It codes for CASVVGGLAYEQYF.